Listed below are T cell receptor beta chains from one sample, sequenced in a study of early T cells in non-severe SARS-CoV-2 infection. MiXCR, applied by TCRdb to the 5' RACE reads, yields one record per CDR3 protein. The table records some 30,000 distinct CDR3 sequences, roughly 2.8% of them present only once. Material: whole blood. These receptors came from an adult who was a healthcare worker with PCR-confirmed SARS-CoV-2 infection or an uninfected control (not recorded which). The CDR3 runs from the conserved cysteine through the conserved F or W. The D gene is left open where the match is weak. Some rows have no size entry. The others give once, few or many, or a class for an expanded clone.

J gene,clone size,V gene,D gene,CDR3 DNA,CDR3 protein
TRBJ1-1,many,TRBV5-1,TRBD1,TGCGCCAGCAGCTTGGTAGGGGGCCGGAACACTGAAGCTTTCTTT,CASSLVGGRNTEAFF
TRBJ1-2,many,TRBV14,-,TGTGCCAGCAGCCAGGGCGCCAGGGTCAACTATGGCTACACCTTC,CASSQGARVNYGYTF
TRBJ1-2,many,TRBV5-1,-,TGCGCCAGCAGCGAGAACATAGGACGGGGAGTTGGCTATGGCTACACCTTC,CASSENIGRGVGYGYTF
TRBJ2-1,many,TRBV2,TRBD2,TGTGCCAGCAGTGATAGCGGGGTCGCGCGTAGTGAGCAGTTCTTC,CASSDSGVARSEQFF
TRBJ2-3,many,TRBV18,TRBD1,TGTGCCAGCTCCCCCGGGACAGGGGCTTCGGCAGATACGCAGTATTTT,CASSPGTGASADTQYF
TRBJ1-6,many,TRBV27,-,TGTGCCAGCAGTGCCCCGAGTTATAATTCACCCCTCCACTTT,CASSAPSYNSPLHF
TRBJ2-3,many,TRBV5-1,-,TGCGCCAGCAGCTTCCAGGACAGCACAGATACGCAGTATTTT,CASSFQDSTDTQYF
TRBJ1-6,many,TRBV20-1,-,TGCAGTGCTCCTGGCCGGGATCAAAATTCACCCCTCCACTTT,CSAPGRDQNSPLHF
TRBJ1-1,many,TRBV6-6,-,TGTGCCAGCAAGGAGGCGCGTAACACTGAAGCTTTCTTT,CASKEARNTEAFF
TRBJ2-1,many,TRBV11-2,-,TGTGCCAGCAGCTTAGTTTTCGGTAGAGCCACCAATGAGCAGTTCTTC,CASSLVFGRATNEQFF
TRBJ2-1,many,TRBV12-3/TRBV12-4,-,TGTGCCAGCAGTCCCCCGGGGGAGCAGTTCTTC,CASSPPGEQFF
TRBJ1-1,many,TRBV18,-,TGTGCCAGCTCACCACGGAGAGGGCCTGAAGCTTTCTTT,CASSPRRGPEAFF
TRBJ2-1,few,TRBV5-1,-,TGCGCCAGCAGCTTGGTGGCAGGGGACAACTCCTACAATGAGCAGTTCTTC,CASSLVAGDNSYNEQFF
TRBJ2-5,many,TRBV13,-,TGTGCCAGCAGCCCGGGACACGGGGTCTCGAAGACCCAGTACTTC,CASSPGHGVSKTQYF
TRBJ2-3,-,TRBV11-2,TRBD1,TGTGCCAGCAGCTTAGCACCGGGACAGTCCACAGATACGCAGTATTTT,CASSLAPGQSTDTQYF
TRBJ1-4,many,TRBV3-1,-,TGTGCCAGCAGCCTACGCGCGGGAAGGGGTAATGAAAAACTGTTTTTT,CASSLRAGRGNEKLFF
TRBJ1-4,many,TRBV3-1,TRBD1,TGTGCCAGCAGCGCGGACAGGTATAATGAAAAACTGTTTTTT,CASSADRYNEKLFF
TRBJ2-2,many,TRBV5-6,-,TGTGCCAGCAGCTCAACAGTCACCGGGGAGCTGTTTTTT,CASSSTVTGELFF
TRBJ2-1,many,TRBV4-2,TRBD2,TGTGCCAGCAGGGAGCGGGGTCACGACAATGAGCAGTTCTTC,CASRERGHDNEQFF
TRBJ1-5,many,TRBV7-9,-,TGTGCCAGCGGATATAGCAATCAGCCCCAGCATTTT,CASGYSNQPQHF
TRBJ2-5,many,TRBV3-1,TRBD2,TGTGCCAGCCCGCCCAGGACTAGCGGGCGAGAGACCCAGTACTTC,CASPPRTSGRETQYF
TRBJ2-5,many,TRBV6-2/TRBV6-3,-,TGTGCCAGCGGAAGGATCCCGGAGACCCAGTACTTC,CASGRIPETQYF
TRBJ2-6,many,TRBV5-1,-,TGCGCCAGCAGCTTGTTGACCTCTGGGGCCAACGTCCTGACTTTC,CASSLLTSGANVLTF
TRBJ1-2,many,TRBV20-1,TRBD1,TGCAGTGCTCCAGGACAGGGTTCTAACTATGGCTACACCTTC,CSAPGQGSNYGYTF
TRBJ1-2,many,TRBV3-1,-,TGTGCCAGCAGCCCCGCCTCGGGGGGAAATGGCTACACCTTC,CASSPASGGNGYTF
TRBJ1-6,many,TRBV5-6,TRBD1,TGTGCCAGCAGGGGGTTCGACAGGGCGCATTCACCCCTCCACTTT,CASRGFDRAHSPLHF
TRBJ1-1,many,TRBV7-3,-,TGTGCCAGCAGCTTAACCGGTTTGACGGGGGACACTGAAGCTTTCTTT,CASSLTGLTGDTEAFF
TRBJ2-5,many,TRBV20-1,TRBD1,TGCAGTGCAGGAACCGGGACAGGTCAGAAGACCCAGTACTTC,CSAGTGTGQKTQYF
TRBJ1-5,many,TRBV30,-,TGTGCCTGGGGTTTGGGGGATTCTAGCAATCAGCCCCAGCATTTT,CAWGLGDSSNQPQHF
TRBJ1-5,many,TRBV5-1,-,TGCGCCAGCAGCTTAACAGCCAATCAGCCCCAGCATTTT,CASSLTANQPQHF
TRBJ2-3,many,TRBV9,-,TGTGCCAGCAGCGCCACTCAATGGGATACGCAGTATTTT,CASSATQWDTQYF
TRBJ1-1,many,TRBV20-1,-,TGCAGTGCTAGAGACGGCCCCGAAGCTTTCTTT,CSARDGPEAFF
TRBJ2-2,many,TRBV7-3,TRBD1,TGTGCCAGTAAACACAGGGGGCCTACCGGGGAGCTGTTTTTT,CASKHRGPTGELFF
TRBJ2-5,medium-sized,TRBV15,-,TGTGCCACCAGCAGGCGTATATGGATGGAGACCCAGTACTTC,CATSRRIWMETQYF
TRBJ2-3,few,TRBV14,TRBD1,TGTGCCAGCAGCCTGACAGGGCTGGGCACAGATACGCAGTATTTT,CASSLTGLGTDTQYF
TRBJ2-5,many,TRBV5-1,-,TGCGCCAGCAGCTTGGTGCTACTAGAGGGAGAGACCCAGTACTTC,CASSLVLLEGETQYF
TRBJ1-5,many,TRBV3-1,TRBD1,TGTGCCAGCAGCCAAGGAGCACAGGGGGCGAATCAGCCCCAGCATTTT,CASSQGAQGANQPQHF
TRBJ1-1,many,TRBV28,-,TGTGCCAGCAGAACTGTAGAACGAAACACTGAAGCTTTCTTT,CASRTVERNTEAFF
TRBJ1-6,many,TRBV20-1,-,TGCAGTGCCTCCTTAGGGACCAATAATTCACCCCTCCACTTT,CSASLGTNNSPLHF
TRBJ2-5,many,TRBV10-2,-,TGCGCCAGCGGGGTACATCAAGAGACCCAGTACTTC,CASGVHQETQYF
TRBJ2-2,many,TRBV7-3,TRBD2,TGTGCCAGCAGCTTGACTAGCGGGAGGACCGGGGAGCTGTTTTTT,CASSLTSGRTGELFF
TRBJ1-2,many,TRBV12-3/TRBV12-4,-,TGTGCCAGCAGTCCGGACGGGAACTATGGCTACACCTTC,CASSPDGNYGYTF
TRBJ2-1,many,TRBV5-1,-,TGCGCCAGCAGCTTGGGCTCCTACAATGAGCAGTTCTTC,CASSLGSYNEQFF
TRBJ1-1,many,TRBV4-1,TRBD1,TGCGCCAGCAGCCGAGGGCCCGGGACAGCGAACACTGAAGCTTTCTTT,CASSRGPGTANTEAFF
TRBJ1-3,many,TRBV18,TRBD1,TGTGCCAGCTCGCCGGACAGGGGTGGAAACACCATATATTTT,CASSPDRGGNTIYF
TRBJ1-2,many,TRBV7-6,-,TGTGCCAGCAGCTTAGGCCCCTACTATGGCTACACCTTC,CASSLGPYYGYTF
TRBJ1-6,many,TRBV7-2,TRBD1,TGTGCCAGCAGCCCAGGGGGACCCCTCCACTTT,CASSPGGPLHF
TRBJ1-3,many,TRBV7-8,-,TGTGCCAGCAGCTTAGATGGCTCTGGAAACACCATATATTTT,CASSLDGSGNTIYF
TRBJ2-1,medium-sized,TRBV18,-,TGTGCCAGCTCCGGGGGGCTTAACAATGAGCAGTTCTTC,CASSGGLNNEQFF